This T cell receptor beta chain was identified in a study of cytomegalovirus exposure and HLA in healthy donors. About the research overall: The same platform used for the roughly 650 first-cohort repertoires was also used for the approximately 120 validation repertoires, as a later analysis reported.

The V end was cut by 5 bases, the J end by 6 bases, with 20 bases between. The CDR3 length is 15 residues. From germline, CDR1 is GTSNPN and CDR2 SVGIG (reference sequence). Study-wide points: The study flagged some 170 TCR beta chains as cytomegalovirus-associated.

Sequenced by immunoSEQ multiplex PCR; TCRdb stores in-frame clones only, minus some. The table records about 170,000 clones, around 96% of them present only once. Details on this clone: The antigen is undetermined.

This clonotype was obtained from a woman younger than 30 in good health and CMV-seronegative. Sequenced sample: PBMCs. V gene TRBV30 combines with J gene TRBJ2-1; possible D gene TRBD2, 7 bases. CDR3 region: CAWGPYGGGRNEQFF. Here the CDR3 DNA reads TGTGCCTGGGGACCGTATGGGGGGGGCCGCAATGAGCAGTTCTTC.